These 11 T cell receptor beta chains share one sample of origin, sequenced in a study of blood T cell repertoires in COVID-19. Data came from immunoSEQ multiplex PCR; TCRdb stores just in-frame clones and leaves some out. The sample has approximately 160,000 clones, less than 90% seen once. What was sequenced was PBMCs or T cells enriched from blood (not recorded which). These receptors were collected from a woman aged 45-65 years who had recovered from COVID-19.

The V and J genes are TRBV7-2 and TRBJ2-7; possible D gene TRBD2, 7 bases. V dropped 5 bases and J dropped 4 bases, with 15 bases sitting between them. In germline, CDR1 is SGHTA, CDR2 FQGNSA. The CDR3 is 14 amino acids. CDR3 loop: CASSAGALSYEQYV. CDR3 coding DNA: TGTGCCAGCAGCGCGGGGGCCCTTTCATACGAGCAGTACGTC.

This clone was seen once. Other DNA sequences from this sample encode an identical CDR3 as well. The chain is built from TRBV9 and TRBJ2-3; D call uncertain. This CDR3 comprises 12 residues. From germline, CDR1 is SGDLS and CDR2 YYNGEE. V was pared by 2 bases and J by 6 bases, with 7 bases between. Here the CDR3 reads CASSVARDTQYF. The CDR3 nucleotides are TGTGCCAGCAGCGTCGCTCGGGATACGCAGTATTTT.

Comment on this clone: Distinct nucleotide sequences in the sample also encode this CDR3. V and J are TRBV18 and TRBJ1-5; 10 nucleotides match TRBD1. Germline lookup yields CDR1 KGHSH and CDR2 LQKENI. The V and J ends lost 6 bases and 4 bases, in that order; junction bases with no gene match: 3. The CDR3 is 14 amino acids. CDR3 in DNA: TGTGCCAGCTCCCCGGGACAGGGGAATCAGCCCCAGCATTTT. Amino acid sequence: CASSPGQGNQPQHF.

The chain joins TRBV5-1 to TRBJ1-1; no definite D call. Deletions cut 5 bases from V and 3 bases from J, with 17 bases between. CDR1 SGHRS and CDR2 YFSETQ come from the germline V gene. CDR3 length: 15 residues. The CDR3 loop reads CASRPNELRDTEAFF. The CDR3, as DNA: TGCGCCAGCAGACCAAACGAGCTACGGGACACTGAAGCTTTCTTT.

This clone was observed a handful of times. This chain connects TRBV7-2 to TRBJ2-1; weak D call: TRBD2 (7 bases). This CDR3 spans 17 amino acids. Germline CDR1 is SGHTA and CDR2 is FQGNSA. Trimming took off 5 bases at V and 5 bases at J, with 22 bases between the two ends. The CDR3: CASSPAGVGGANNEQFF. The CDR3 nucleotides read TGTGCCAGCAGCCCTGCCGGGGTTGGGGGGGCAAACAATGAGCAGTTCTTC. Supplemented by reference TRBV7-2 and TRBJ2-1, the full variable domain reads GAGVSQSPSNKVTEKGKDVELRCDPISGHTALYWYRQSLGQGLEFLIYFQGNSAPDKSGLPSDRFSAERTGGSVSTLTIQRTQQEDSAVYLCASSPAGVGGANNEQFFGPGTRLTVL.

The rearrangement links TRBV5-4 to TRBJ1-1; D is perhaps TRBD1 (6 bases). V lost 2 bases to trimming and J lost 4 bases, with 12 bases between them. Germline V gene lookup returns CDR1 SGHNT and CDR2 YYREEE (reference sequence). This CDR3 has 14 amino acids. CDR3 sequence (DNA): TGTGCCAGCAGCTTAACTACAGGGTCCACTGAAGCTTTCTTT. It yields the protein CASSLTTGSTEAFF.

This chain's CDR3 is CASSQEGQGDYGYTF. The CDR3 DNA follows: TGTGCCAGCAGCCAAGAGGGACAGGGAGACTATGGCTACACCTTC. This chain uses TRBV4-2 with TRBJ1-2, with TRBD1 matching over 9 bases. The CDR3 length is 15 residues. V was clipped by 0 bases and J by 3 bases; unmatched bases: 2. CDR1 is LGHNA and CDR2 is YNFKEQ in the germline V gene.

The chain recombines TRBV5-1 with TRBJ2-1, with D unclear. The CDR3 totals 13 residues. Looked up from germline, CDR1 is SGHRS and CDR2 is YFSETQ. The V end was cut by 0 bases, the J end by 7 bases, with 8 bases between. CDR3 protein: CASSLGARNEQFF. For the CDR3, the DNA is TGCGCCAGCAGCTTGGGGGCCCGAAATGAGCAGTTCTTC.

The chain combines TRBV7-9 with TRBJ2-3; TRBD2 agrees at 7 bases. From germline, CDR1 is SEHNR and CDR2 FQNEAQ (reference sequence). V trimming: 5 bases; J trimming: 1 base; junction bases outside the gene matches: 6. This CDR3 has 15 residues. In DNA, the CDR3 is TGTGCCAGCAGCCCCGTCACTAGCGGCACAGATACGCAGTATTTT. Its protein product is CASSPVTSGTDTQYF.

The chain links TRBV2 to TRBJ1-2; 8 bases map to TRBD1. Germline CDR1 reads SNHLY; CDR2 reads FYNNEI. This CDR3 has 17 residues. Losses at the gene ends were 5 bases for V and 0 bases for J; bases not matched to a gene: 11. CDR3 sequence (DNA): TGTGCCAGCAGTTATATCGACAGGGGAATAACTAACTATGGCTACACCTTC. Translation: CASSYIDRGITNYGYTF.

Remarks on this clone: The same CDR3 is also encoded by other DNA sequences in this sample. The chain links TRBV6-5 to TRBJ1-2; D is perhaps TRBD1 (6 bases). The CDR3 extends over 12 amino acids. V was pared by 7 bases and J by 2 bases, with 8 bases between. Germline CDR1 and CDR2: MNHEY and SVGAGI. In nucleotides, the CDR3 is TGTGCCAGCAAACAGGGAAACTATGGCTACACCTTC. This codes for CASKQGNYGYTF.